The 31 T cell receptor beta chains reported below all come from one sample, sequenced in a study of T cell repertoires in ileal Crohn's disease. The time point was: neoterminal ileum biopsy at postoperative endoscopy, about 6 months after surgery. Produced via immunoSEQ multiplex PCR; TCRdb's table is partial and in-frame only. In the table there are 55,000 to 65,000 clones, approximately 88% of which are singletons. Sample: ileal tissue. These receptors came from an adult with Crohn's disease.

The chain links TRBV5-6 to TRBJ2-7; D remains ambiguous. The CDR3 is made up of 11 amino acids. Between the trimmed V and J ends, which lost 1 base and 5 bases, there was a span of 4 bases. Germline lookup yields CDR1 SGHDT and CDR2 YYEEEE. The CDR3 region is CASSLYNEQYF. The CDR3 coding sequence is TGTGCCAGCAGCTTGTATAACGAGCAGTACTTC.

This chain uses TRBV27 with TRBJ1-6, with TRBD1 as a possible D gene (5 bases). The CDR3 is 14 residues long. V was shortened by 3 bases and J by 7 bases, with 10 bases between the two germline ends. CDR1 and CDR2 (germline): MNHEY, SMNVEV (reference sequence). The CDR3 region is CASSLGQINSPLHF. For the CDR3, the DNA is TGTGCCAGCAGTTTGGGGCAAATAAATTCACCCCTCCACTTT.

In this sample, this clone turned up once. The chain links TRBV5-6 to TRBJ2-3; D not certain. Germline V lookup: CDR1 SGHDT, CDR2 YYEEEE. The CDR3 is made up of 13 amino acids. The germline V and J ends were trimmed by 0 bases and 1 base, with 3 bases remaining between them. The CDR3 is CASSLAGTDTQYF. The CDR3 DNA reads TGTGCCAGCAGCTTGGCGGGCACAGATACGCAGTATTTT.

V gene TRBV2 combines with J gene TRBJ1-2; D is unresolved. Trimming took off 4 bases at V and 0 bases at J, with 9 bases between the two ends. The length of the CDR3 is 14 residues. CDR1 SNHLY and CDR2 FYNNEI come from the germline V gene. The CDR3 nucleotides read TGTGCCAGCAGTGCGGCAGGTTCTAACTATGGCTACACCTTC. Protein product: CASSAAGSNYGYTF.

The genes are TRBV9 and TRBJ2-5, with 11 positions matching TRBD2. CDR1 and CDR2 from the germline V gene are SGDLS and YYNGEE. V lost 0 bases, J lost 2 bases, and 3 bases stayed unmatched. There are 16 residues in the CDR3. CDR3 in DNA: TGTGCCAGCAGCGTAGGGCTAGCGGGGGGTCAAGAGACCCAGTACTTC. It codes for CASSVGLAGGQETQYF. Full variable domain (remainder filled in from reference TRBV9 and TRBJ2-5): DSGVTQTPKHLITATGQRVTLRCSPRSGDLSVYWYQQSLDQGLQFLIQYYNGEERAKGNILERFSAQQFPDLHSELNLSSLELGDSALYFCASSVGLAGGQETQYFGPGTRLLVL.

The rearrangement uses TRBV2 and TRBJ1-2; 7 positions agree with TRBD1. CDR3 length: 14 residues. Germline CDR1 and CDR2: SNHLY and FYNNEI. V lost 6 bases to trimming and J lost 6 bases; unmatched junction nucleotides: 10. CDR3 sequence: CASSLRGRGNGYTF. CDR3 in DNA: TGTGCCAGCAGCCTGCGGGGCAGGGGGAATGGCTACACCTTC.

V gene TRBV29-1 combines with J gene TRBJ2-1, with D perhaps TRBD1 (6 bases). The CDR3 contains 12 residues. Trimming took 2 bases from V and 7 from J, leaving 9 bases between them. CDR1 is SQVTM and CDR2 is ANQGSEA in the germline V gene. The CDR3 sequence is CSVERQGNEQFF. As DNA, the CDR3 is TGCAGCGTTGAACGTCAGGGGAATGAGCAGTTCTTC.

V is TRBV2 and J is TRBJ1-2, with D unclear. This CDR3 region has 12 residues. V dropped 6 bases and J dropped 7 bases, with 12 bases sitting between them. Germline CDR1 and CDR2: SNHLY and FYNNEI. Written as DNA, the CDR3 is TGTGCCAGCAGATATAATCCTTCTGGCTACACCTTC. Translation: CASRYNPSGYTF.

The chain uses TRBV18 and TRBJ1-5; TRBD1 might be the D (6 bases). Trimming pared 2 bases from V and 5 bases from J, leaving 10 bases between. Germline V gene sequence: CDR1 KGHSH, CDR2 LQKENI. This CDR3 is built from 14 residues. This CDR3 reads CASSPVDRYQPQHF. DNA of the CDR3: TGTGCCAGCTCACCAGTGGACAGATATCAGCCCCAGCATTTT.

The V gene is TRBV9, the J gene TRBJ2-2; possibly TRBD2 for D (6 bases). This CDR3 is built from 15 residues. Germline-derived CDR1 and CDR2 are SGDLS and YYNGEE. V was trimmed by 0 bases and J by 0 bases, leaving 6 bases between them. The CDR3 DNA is TGTGCCAGCAGCGTAGGGGACTCGAACACCGGGGAGCTGTTTTTT. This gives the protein CASSVGDSNTGELFF.

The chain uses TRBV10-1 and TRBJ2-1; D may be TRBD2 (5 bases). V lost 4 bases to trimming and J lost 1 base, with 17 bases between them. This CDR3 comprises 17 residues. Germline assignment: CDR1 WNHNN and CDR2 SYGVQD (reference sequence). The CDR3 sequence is CASSAGGLPISYNEQFF. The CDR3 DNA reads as TGCGCCAGCAGTGCTGGCGGACTCCCGATATCCTACAATGAGCAGTTCTTC.

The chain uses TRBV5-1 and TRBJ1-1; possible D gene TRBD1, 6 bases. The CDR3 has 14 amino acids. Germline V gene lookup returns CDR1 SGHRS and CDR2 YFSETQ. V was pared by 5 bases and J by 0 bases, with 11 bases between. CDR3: CASRGGSLNTEAFF. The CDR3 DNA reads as TGCGCCAGCAGAGGGGGATCACTGAACACTGAAGCTTTCTTT.

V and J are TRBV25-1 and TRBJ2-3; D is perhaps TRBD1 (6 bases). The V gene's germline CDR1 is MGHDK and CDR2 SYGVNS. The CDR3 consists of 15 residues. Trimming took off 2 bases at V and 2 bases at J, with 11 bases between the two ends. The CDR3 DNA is TGTGCCAGCAGTGAAGGACAGAGATACACAGATACGCAGTATTTT. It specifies CASSEGQRYTDTQYF.

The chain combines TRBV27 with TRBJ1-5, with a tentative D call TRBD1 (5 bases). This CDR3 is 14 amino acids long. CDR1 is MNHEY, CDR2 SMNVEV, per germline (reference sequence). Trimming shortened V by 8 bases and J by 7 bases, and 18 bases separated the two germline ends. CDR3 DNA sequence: TGTGCCAGCGCCCACAGTAGTAGGGGACAGCCCCAGCATTTT. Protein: CASAHSSRGQPQHF.

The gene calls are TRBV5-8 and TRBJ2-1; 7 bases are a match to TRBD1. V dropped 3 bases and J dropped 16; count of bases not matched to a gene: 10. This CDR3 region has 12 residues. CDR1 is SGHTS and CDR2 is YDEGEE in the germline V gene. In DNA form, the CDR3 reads TGTGCCAGCAGCTACGGGACAGAGTCGCGATTCTTC. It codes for CASSYGTESRFF.

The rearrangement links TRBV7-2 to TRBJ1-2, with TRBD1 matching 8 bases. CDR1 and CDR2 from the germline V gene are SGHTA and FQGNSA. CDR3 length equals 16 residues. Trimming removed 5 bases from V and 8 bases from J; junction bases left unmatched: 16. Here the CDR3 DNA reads TGTGCCAGCAGCCCCGCCGGCAGGGGGCGCCAGATCGGCTACACCTTC. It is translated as CASSPAGRGRQIGYTF.

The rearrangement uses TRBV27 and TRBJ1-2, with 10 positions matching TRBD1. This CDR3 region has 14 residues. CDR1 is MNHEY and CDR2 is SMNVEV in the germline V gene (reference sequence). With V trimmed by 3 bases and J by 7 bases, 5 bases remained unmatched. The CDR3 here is CASSFRQGAGGYTF. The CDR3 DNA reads TGTGCCAGCAGTTTCCGACAGGGGGCGGGTGGCTACACCTTC.

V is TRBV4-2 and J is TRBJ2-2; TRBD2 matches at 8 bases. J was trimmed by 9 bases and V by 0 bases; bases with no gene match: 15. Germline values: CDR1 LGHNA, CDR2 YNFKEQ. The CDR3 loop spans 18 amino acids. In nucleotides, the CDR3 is TGTGCCAGCAGCCAAGATAAGAAAGGAGCGGGGGACCCGCGGGAGCTGTTTTTT. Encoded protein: CASSQDKKGAGDPRELFF.

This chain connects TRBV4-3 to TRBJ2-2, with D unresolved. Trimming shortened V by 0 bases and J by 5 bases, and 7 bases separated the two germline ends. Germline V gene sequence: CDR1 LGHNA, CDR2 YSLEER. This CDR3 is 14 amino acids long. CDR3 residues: CASSQDLSTGELFF. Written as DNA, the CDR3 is TGCGCCAGCAGCCAAGATCTCTCGACCGGGGAGCTGTTTTTT.

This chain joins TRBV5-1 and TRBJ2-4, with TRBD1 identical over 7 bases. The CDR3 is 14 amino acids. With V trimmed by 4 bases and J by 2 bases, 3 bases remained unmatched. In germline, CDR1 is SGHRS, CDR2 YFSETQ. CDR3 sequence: CASSEGQSKNIQYF. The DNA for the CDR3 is TGCGCCAGCAGCGAGGGACAGTCCAAAAACATTCAGTACTTC.

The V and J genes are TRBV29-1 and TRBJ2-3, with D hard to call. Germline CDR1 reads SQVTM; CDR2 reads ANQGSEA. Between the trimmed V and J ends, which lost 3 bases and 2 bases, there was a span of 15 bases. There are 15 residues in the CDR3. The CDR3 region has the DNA TGCAGCGTTGACCATGCGCGCGTATCCACAGATACGCAGTATTTT. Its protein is CSVDHARVSTDTQYF.

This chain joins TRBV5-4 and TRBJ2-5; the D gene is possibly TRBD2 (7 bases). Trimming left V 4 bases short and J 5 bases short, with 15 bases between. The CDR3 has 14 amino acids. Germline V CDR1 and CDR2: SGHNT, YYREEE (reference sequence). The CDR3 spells CASSLARGGETQYF. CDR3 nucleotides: TGTGCCAGCAGCCTGGCCCGCGGGGGCGAGACCCAGTACTTC.

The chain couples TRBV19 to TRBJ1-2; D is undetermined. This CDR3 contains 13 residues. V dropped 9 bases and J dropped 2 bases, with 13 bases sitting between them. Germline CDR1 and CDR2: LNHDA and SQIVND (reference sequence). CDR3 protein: CASRRDQNYGYTF. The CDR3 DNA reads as TGTGCCAGCAGGCGCGATCAAAACTATGGCTACACCTTC.

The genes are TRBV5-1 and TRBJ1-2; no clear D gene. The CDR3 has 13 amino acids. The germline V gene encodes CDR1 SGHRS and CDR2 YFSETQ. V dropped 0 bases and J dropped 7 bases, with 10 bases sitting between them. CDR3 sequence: CASSLGAGLGYTF. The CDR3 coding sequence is TGCGCCAGCAGCTTGGGAGCTGGGCTTGGCTACACCTTC.

The CDR3 coding sequence is TGTGCCAGCAGTGAAGTAAGGGGGGGTTCGCCCCAGCATTTT. Translated: CASSEVRGGSPQHF. This chain joins TRBV25-1 and TRBJ1-5; a weak D match, TRBD1 (6 bases). Deletions cut 2 bases from V and 9 bases from J, with 14 bases between. Germline V gene sequence: CDR1 MGHDK, CDR2 SYGVNS. This CDR3 region has 14 residues.

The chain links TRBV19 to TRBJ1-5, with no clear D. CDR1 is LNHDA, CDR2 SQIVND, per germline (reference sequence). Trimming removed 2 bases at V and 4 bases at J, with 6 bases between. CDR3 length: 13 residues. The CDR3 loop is CASSILLNQPQHF. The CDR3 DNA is TGTGCCAGTAGTATACTGTTAAATCAGCCCCAGCATTTT.

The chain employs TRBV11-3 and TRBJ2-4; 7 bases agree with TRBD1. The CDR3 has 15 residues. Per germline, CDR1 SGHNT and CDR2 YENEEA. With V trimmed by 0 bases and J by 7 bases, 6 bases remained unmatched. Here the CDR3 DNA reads TGTGCCAGCAGCTTAGAATGGGACAGTCGGAACATTCAGTACTTC. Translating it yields CASSLEWDSRNIQYF.

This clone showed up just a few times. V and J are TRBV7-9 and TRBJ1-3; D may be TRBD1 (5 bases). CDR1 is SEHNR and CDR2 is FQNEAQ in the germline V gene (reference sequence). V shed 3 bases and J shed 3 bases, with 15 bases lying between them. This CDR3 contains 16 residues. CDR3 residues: CASSFRGTSGGNTIYF. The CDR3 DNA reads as TGTGCCAGCAGCTTCCGAGGGACTTCGGGTGGAAACACCATATATTTT.

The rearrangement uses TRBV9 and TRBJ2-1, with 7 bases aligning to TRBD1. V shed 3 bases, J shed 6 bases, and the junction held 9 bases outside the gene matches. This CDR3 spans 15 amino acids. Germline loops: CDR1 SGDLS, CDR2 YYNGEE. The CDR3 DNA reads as TGTGCCAGCAGCGCATCCGGGACAGTAGTCAATGAGCAGTTCTTC. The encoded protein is CASSASGTVVNEQFF.

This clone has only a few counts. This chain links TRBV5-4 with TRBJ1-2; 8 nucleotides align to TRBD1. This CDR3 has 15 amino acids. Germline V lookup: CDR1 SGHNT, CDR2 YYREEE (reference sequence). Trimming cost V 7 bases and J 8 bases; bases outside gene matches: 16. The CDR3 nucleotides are TGTGCCAGCTCCCTTTATGTGGACAGGGACCCCGGCTACACCTTC. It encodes CASSLYVDRDPGYTF.

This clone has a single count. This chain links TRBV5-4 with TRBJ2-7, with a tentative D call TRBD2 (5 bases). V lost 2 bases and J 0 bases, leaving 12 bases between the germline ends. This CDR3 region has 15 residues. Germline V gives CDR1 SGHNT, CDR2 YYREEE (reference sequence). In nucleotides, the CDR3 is TGTGCCAGCAGCTTAAAGCGGCAAAGCTCCTACGAGCAGTACTTC. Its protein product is CASSLKRQSSYEQYF.